The 13 T cell receptor beta chains below come from one sample, sequenced in a study of shared T cell receptors in the human thymus (dated by TCRdb to the early 2020s). The library was prepared using the immunoSEQ multiplex PCR assay. TCRdb stores this immuneACCESS table with in-frame sequences only. Part of the clones is absent; in the studies checked, under half of the shortfall reflects unresolved V genes, and no reason is known for the rest. A total of hundreds of thousands of clones appear in this sample, around 82% of them only once. Of the sample, more than 0.01% is held by the ten largest clones. This sample also appeared in a second study, on human thymus T cells.

The sample was thymocytes. All receptors derive from a boy under two years old with a congenital heart defect. Donor details come from another sample of the same person, matched by shared clones.

The chain couples TRBV4-1 to TRBJ2-2, with 7 bases fitting TRBD1. Germline CDR1 MGHRA, CDR2 YSYEKL. With 4 bases clipped from V and 3 bases from J, the junction kept 2 bases outside the gene matches. CDR3 length: 14 amino acids. The CDR3 region is CASSRTGHTGELFF. In nucleotides, the CDR3 is TGCGCCAGCAGCCGGACAGGTCACACCGGGGAGCTGTTTTTT.

The chain links TRBV9 to TRBJ2-5; TRBD2 agrees at 8 bases. This CDR3 is 15 amino acids long. CDR1 and CDR2 from the germline V gene are SGDLS and YYNGEE. The V gene end was trimmed by 0 bases and the J gene end by 4 bases; junction bases not matched to a gene: 5. The CDR3 region is CASSVDGRAPETQYF. The CDR3, as DNA: TGTGCCAGCAGCGTAGACGGGAGGGCCCCAGAGACCCAGTACTTC.

This rearrangement joins TRBV19 to TRBJ1-5; D remains ambiguous. V dropped 4 bases and J dropped 5 bases, with 12 bases sitting between them. There are 14 residues in the CDR3. Per germline, CDR1 LNHDA and CDR2 SQIVND (reference sequence). This CDR3 is CASSRGPPYQPQHF. The CDR3 nucleotides are TGTGCCAGTAGTAGAGGTCCACCTTATCAGCCCCAGCATTTT.

CDR3 amino acids: CASSLQVEGGTEHQREYF. CDR3 nucleotides: TGCGCCAGCAGTCTGCAAGTTGAGGGCGGGACAGAGCACCAAAGGGAGTACTTC. V usage is TRBV5-1 and J usage is TRBJ2-7, with a possible D match to TRBD1 (7 bases). V was clipped by 5 bases and J by 11 bases, with 35 bases between them. This CDR3 is built from 18 residues. Germline V gives CDR1 SGHRS, CDR2 YFSETQ.

V usage is TRBV4-2 and J usage is TRBJ2-5; TRBD2 aligns across 10 bases. V lost 0 bases, J lost 1 base, and 5 bases stayed unmatched. The CDR3 has 17 residues. Germline assignment: CDR1 LGHNA and CDR2 YNFKEQ. The CDR3, as DNA: TGTGCCAGCAGCCAAGATCTAAGCGGGAGGGCCCAAGAGACCCAGTACTTC. Protein: CASSQDLSGRAQETQYF.

Only a few counts were recorded for this clone. The rearrangement uses TRBV6-1 and TRBJ2-5; D remains ambiguous. CDR3 length equals 11 residues. V dropped 5 bases and J dropped 5 bases, with 6 bases sitting between them. Germline-derived CDR1 and CDR2 are MNHNS and SASEGT. CDR3 loop: CASSIGETQYF. CDR3 nucleotides: TGTGCCAGCAGTATCGGGGAGACCCAGTACTTC.

This clone has just a few counts. This chain uses TRBV15 with TRBJ2-4, with a tentative D call TRBD2 (6 bases). Trimming removed 1 base at V and 0 bases at J, with 13 bases between. The germline V gene encodes CDR1 LNHNV and CDR2 YYDKDF (reference sequence). CDR3 size: 17 residues. The chain's CDR3 is CATSRVGGILAKNIQYF. Written as DNA, the CDR3 is TGTGCCACCAGCAGAGTGGGAGGAATTCTAGCCAAAAACATTCAGTACTTC. Full variable domain (outside the CDR3, taken from reference TRBV15 and TRBJ2-4): DAMVIQNPRYQVTQFGKPVTLSCSQTLNHNVMYWYQQKSSQAPKLLFHYYDKDFNNEADTPDNFQSRRPNTSFCFLDIRSPGLGDTAMYLCATSRVGGILAKNIQYFGAGTRLSVL.

J is TRBJ2-5 and V is TRBV28; D is possibly TRBD1 (6 bases). Per germline, CDR1 MDHEN and CDR2 SYDVKM. The CDR3 contains 15 residues. V was trimmed by 3 bases and J by 0 bases, leaving 11 bases between them. The CDR3 here is CASSFRAGDQETQYF. The DNA for the CDR3 is TGTGCCAGCAGTTTTAGGGCAGGGGACCAAGAGACCCAGTACTTC.

The rearrangement joins TRBV4-1 to TRBJ2-2; TRBD1 matches 10 bases. Germline assignment: CDR1 MGHRA and CDR2 YSYEKL. With V trimmed by 1 base and J by 3 bases, 2 bases remained unmatched. The CDR3 runs to 16 residues. The CDR3: CASSQGQGAHTGELFF. CDR3 in DNA: TGCGCCAGCAGCCAAGGACAGGGGGCACACACCGGGGAGCTGTTTTTT.

The chain links TRBV4-3 to TRBJ2-1; 7 bases agree with TRBD2. Germline V CDR1 and CDR2: LGHNA, YSLEER. V trimming: 1 base; J trimming: 8 bases; junction bases outside the gene matches: 11. CDR3 size: 16 residues. The CDR3 nucleotides are TGCGCCAGCAGCCAAGTGGGAGTTCGTGCGGGGGATGAGCAGTTCTTC. It yields the protein CASSQVGVRAGDEQFF.

V usage is TRBV5-3 and J usage is TRBJ2-1; 10 nucleotides align to TRBD2. TRBV5-3 is an ORF; its function is uncertain. After removal of 2 bases from V and 13 bases from J, the junction contained 3 bases not matched to a gene. The length of the CDR3 is 12 residues. CDR3 loop: CARSFPSGSQFF. In nucleotides, the CDR3 is TGTGCCAGAAGCTTCCCTAGCGGGAGTCAGTTCTTC.

The CDR3 DNA reads TGTGCCAGCAGCGGGGGGGACACTGAAGCTTTCTTT. Amino acid sequence: CASSGGDTEAFF. The chain couples TRBV11-2 to TRBJ1-1; D may be TRBD1 (5 bases). Per germline, CDR1 SGHAT and CDR2 FQNNGV. This CDR3 comprises 12 residues. The V and J ends lost 5 bases and 3 bases respectively, with 7 bases between them.

V usage is TRBV27 and J usage is TRBJ1-2; D unclear. CDR1 MNHEY and CDR2 SMNVEV come from the germline V gene (reference sequence). The CDR3 loop spans 16 amino acids. V gave up 0 bases and J gave up 4 bases, with 15 bases separating them. CDR3 sequence (DNA): TGTGCCAGCAGTTTATCGAGACTTAATTCTCTCTATGGCTACACCTTC. Encoded protein: CASSLSRLNSLYGYTF.